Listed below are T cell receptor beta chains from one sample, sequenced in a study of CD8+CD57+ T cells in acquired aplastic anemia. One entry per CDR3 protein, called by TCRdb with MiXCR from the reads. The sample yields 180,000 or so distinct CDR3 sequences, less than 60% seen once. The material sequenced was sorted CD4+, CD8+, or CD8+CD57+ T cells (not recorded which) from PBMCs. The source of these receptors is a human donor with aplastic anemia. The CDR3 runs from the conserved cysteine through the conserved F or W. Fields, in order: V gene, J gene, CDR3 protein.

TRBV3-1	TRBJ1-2	CASSQEIVQGPYGYTF
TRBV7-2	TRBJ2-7	CASSLALAGGNEQYF
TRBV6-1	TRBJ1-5	CASSAQGGNQPQHF
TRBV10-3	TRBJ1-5	CAISFGAGFYQPQHF
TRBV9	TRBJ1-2	CASSVVVDNRFPPNYGYTF
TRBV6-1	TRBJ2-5	CASRRGASGGLMGHQETQYF
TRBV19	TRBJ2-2	CASRRDGNTGELFF
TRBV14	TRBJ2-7	CASSRAQTYEQYF
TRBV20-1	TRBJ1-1	CSASRAGGVTEAFF
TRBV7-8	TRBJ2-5	CASSSSRKGYRTEETQYF
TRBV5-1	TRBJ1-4	CASSRSEGLYEKLFF
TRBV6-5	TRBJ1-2	CASSYSANYGYTF
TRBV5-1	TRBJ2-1	CASSPREGGGNEQLF
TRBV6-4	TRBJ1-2	CASSDGRGYTF
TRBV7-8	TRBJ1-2	CASSLASGSYGYTF
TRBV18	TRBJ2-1	CASSPPIEQKQFF
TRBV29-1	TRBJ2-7	CSAGGDDLYEQYF
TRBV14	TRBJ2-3	CASSQGGGGSTDTQYF
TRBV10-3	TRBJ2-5	CAISESAGPQETQYF
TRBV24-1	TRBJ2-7	CATSDRDRGPYEQYF
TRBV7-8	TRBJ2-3	CASSPGTRGGSDTQYF
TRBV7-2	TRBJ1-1	CASSPWAEAFF
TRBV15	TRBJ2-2	CATSKQSNTGELFF
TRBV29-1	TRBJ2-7	CSVTVGGLREQYF
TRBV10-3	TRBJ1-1	CAIRQGGQGSTEAFF
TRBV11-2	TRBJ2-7	CASSPGLVQHEQYF
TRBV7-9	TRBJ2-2	CASRQSVSGELFF
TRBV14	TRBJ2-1	CASSQGLAGGNEQFF
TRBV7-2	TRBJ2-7	CASSLAHGQGYEQYF
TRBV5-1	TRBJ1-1	CASSEMTGYQNTEAFF
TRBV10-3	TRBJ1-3	CAISDPGGQVNTIYF
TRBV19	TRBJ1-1	CASTLGGRLRTEAFF
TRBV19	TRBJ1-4	CATRAGREKLFF
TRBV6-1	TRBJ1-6	CASSPGQADISPLHF
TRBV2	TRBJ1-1	CASSEERPTNTEAFF
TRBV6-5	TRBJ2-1	CASSYQGLNKYNEQFF
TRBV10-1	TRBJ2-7	CASIRGHRGYEQYF
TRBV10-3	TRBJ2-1	CATRTSPGGTYNEQFF
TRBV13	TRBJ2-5	CASSLPGQTQYF
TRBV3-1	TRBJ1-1	CASSQDLGHLIEAFF
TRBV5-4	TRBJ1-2	CASSLSGAQNYGYTF
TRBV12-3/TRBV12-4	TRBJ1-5	CASSFMDSNQPQHF
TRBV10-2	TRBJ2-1	CASSSGEYNEQFF
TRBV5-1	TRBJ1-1	CASSNPPDRTEAFF
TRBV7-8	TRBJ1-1	CASSSQAASTEAFF
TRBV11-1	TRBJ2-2	CASCPIRGANTGELLF
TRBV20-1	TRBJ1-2	CRAFRGRKGYTF
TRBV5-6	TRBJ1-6	CASSLRSGVTSPLHF
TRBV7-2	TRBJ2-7	CASSPRGGLASEQYF
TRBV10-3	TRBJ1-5	CAIRGDSNQPQHF
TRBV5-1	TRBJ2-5	CASRGLGKGETQYF
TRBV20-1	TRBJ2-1	CSARINGEQFF
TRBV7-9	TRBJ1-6	CASSLVGVNSPLHF
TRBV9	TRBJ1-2	CASSPRDIAAGYTF
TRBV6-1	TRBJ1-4	CASRWARAGTNEKLFF
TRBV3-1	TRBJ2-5	CASSPTGQETQYF
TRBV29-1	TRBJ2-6	CSVETGKYLAGANVLTF
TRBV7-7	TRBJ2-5	CASSSTPGTTQETQYF